This T cell receptor beta chain originates from a study of T cells after posttransplantation cyclophosphamide. Study-wide results and limits: Recipient CMV seropositivity and CMV reactivation strongly tracked TRB clonality. Blood and skin or GI T cell repertoires showed limited TRB overlap.

Generated by immunoSEQ multiplex PCR, the TCRdb table keeps only in-frame clones and is missing some. Among 21,000 or so clones, 70% to 90% were seen once, and the ten largest hold about 2%. Sampled 1 year posttransplant, controls received myeloablative marrow transplants, methotrexate and a calcineurin inhibitor. Trimming took 4 bases from V and 0 from J, leaving 17 bases between them. The CDR3 runs 17 residues. Germline V CDR1 and CDR2: SGHRS, YFSETQ. This clone was found once. Its matching antigen is unknown. The chain recombines TRBV5-1 with TRBJ1-3, with D uncertain. The starting material was PBMCs, obtained about 13 months after allogeneic stem cell transplant with calcineurin inhibitor and methotrexate. This receptor was obtained from a female patient in her 30s who received an allogeneic stem cell transplant from an unrelated donor, was CMV-positive, and had acute and chronic GVHD. A subset of T cells may come from the graft donor. CDR3 DNA sequence: TGCGCCAGCAGCCTAGACGCCCTCGGGTTCTCTGGAAACACCATATATTTT. This codes for CASSLDALGFSGNTIYF.